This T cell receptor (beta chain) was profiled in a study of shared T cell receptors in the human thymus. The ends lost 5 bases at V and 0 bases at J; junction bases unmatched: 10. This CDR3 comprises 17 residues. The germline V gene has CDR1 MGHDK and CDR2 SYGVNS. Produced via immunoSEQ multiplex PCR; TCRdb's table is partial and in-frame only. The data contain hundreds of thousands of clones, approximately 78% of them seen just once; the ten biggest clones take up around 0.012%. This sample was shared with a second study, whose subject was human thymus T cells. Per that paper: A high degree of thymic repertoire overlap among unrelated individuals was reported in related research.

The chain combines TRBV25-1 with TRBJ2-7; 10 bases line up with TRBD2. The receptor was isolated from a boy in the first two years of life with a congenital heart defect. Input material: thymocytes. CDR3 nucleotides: TGTGCCAGCAGTTCGGGCAGGGGGACTAGCGACTCCTACGAGCAGTACTTC. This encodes CASSSGRGTSDSYEQYF.